The 32 T cell receptor beta chains in this list originate from one sample, sequenced in a study of CDR3 diversity in severe acne. TCRdb re-called the PCR reads with MiXCR, one entry per CDR3 protein. The sample records approximately 90,000 distinct CDR3 sequences, under 55% being singletons. Sample: blood. The receptor set was obtained from a male donor with severe acne vulgaris.

At least ten counts were recorded for this clonotype. This chain links TRBV19 with TRBJ2-3, with TRBD1 as a possible D gene (7 bases). CDR3 size: 14 residues. V gave up 6 bases and J gave up 1 base, with 11 bases separating them. Germline CDR1 LNHDA, CDR2 SQIVND (reference sequence). The CDR3 DNA reads TGTGCCAGTAGCCCAGGGGGGCGCACAGATACGCAGTATTTT. Its translation: CASSPGGRTDTQYF.

The J gene is TRBJ2-2, the V gene TRBV15; 11 bases match TRBD2. Germline V gene lookup returns CDR1 LNHNV and CDR2 YYDKDF (reference sequence). The CDR3 runs to 15 residues. V shed 3 bases, J shed 5 bases, and the junction held 2 bases outside the gene matches. The DNA for the CDR3 is TGTGCCACCAGCAGGACTAGCGGGATTACCGGGGAGCTGTTTTTT. It codes for CATSRTSGITGELFF.

The chain couples TRBV6-1 to TRBJ2-5; the match to TRBD1 covers 9 bases. Germline-derived CDR1 and CDR2 are MNHNS and SASEGT. V lost 7 bases and J lost 5; bases outside the gene matches: 17. CDR3 length: 17 residues. CDR3 DNA sequence: TGTGCCAGCACGAGCCAGGACAGGGGCGGTGTGAGGGAGACCCAGTACTTC. It translates to CASTSQDRGGVRETQYF.

This clonotype was seen ten or more times. V usage is TRBV15 and J usage is TRBJ2-5; possible D gene TRBD2, 6 bases. From germline, CDR1 is LNHNV and CDR2 YYDKDF (reference sequence). The CDR3 has 16 residues. Deletions cut 3 bases from V and 5 bases from J, with 19 bases between. The CDR3 DNA reads as TGTGCCACCAGCAGTCGTACAAACGGGGGTTATGAGACCCAGTACTTC. It yields the protein CATSSRTNGGYETQYF.

This clonotype was observed many times. The rearrangement links TRBV6-6 to TRBJ1-2, with a weak D call TRBD1 (5 bases). Per germline, CDR1 MNHNY and CDR2 SVGAGI (reference sequence). The CDR3 extends over 13 amino acids. With 4 bases removed from V and 4 bases from J, the gap between germline ends came to 10 bases. The CDR3 protein is CASSSTAIYGYTF. The CDR3, as DNA: TGTGCCAGCAGTTCGACAGCGATCTATGGCTACACCTTC.

V and J are TRBV19 and TRBJ1-2; 9 bases line up with TRBD1. Germline assignment: CDR1 LNHDA and CDR2 SQIVND (reference sequence). This CDR3 comprises 14 residues. V trimming: 5 bases; J trimming: 5 bases; junction bases outside the gene matches: 6. This chain's CDR3 is CASSPTGTGYGYTF. The CDR3 coding sequence is TGTGCCAGTAGTCCGACGGGGACAGGGTATGGCTACACCTTC.

This clonotype was detected many times. This rearrangement joins TRBV11-2 to TRBJ1-1; D is unresolved. Germline CDR1 is SGHAT and CDR2 is FQNNGV. The CDR3 loop spans 13 amino acids. The germline V and J ends were trimmed by 6 bases and 1 base, with 9 bases remaining between them. The CDR3 loop is CASSIWGNTEAFF. CDR3 sequence (DNA): TGTGCCAGCAGTATTTGGGGGAACACTGAAGCTTTCTTT. The full variable domain, its missing parts supplied by reference TRBV11-2 and TRBJ1-1, is EAGVAQSPRYKIIEKRQSVAFWCNPISGHATLYWYQQILGQGPKLLIQFQNNGVVDDSQLPKDRFSAERLKGVDSTLKIQPAKLEDSAVYLCASSIWGNTEAFFGQGTRLTVV.

This clonotype was seen repeatedly, ten times or more. J is TRBJ1-1 and V is TRBV10-3; tentative D call: TRBD1 (6 bases). V lost 4 bases and J lost 0, with 9 bases in between. This CDR3 spans 14 amino acids. CDR1 and CDR2 from the germline V gene are ENHRY and SYGVKD. The CDR3 loop reads CAISARGMNTEAFF. The DNA for the CDR3 is TGTGCCATCAGTGCCAGGGGCATGAACACTGAAGCTTTCTTT.

This clonotype was seen only once. This chain links TRBV20-1 with TRBJ2-7; 14 nucleotides agree with TRBD2. This CDR3 contains 15 residues. The V gene end was trimmed by 8 bases and the J gene end by 4 bases; junction bases not matched to a gene: 10. CDR1 and CDR2 (germline): DFQATT, SNEGSKA (reference sequence). The CDR3 region has the DNA TGCAGTCCGGAGACTAGCGGGAGGGTCGTATACGAGCAGTACTTC. It translates to CSPETSGRVVYEQYF.

This clonotype was detected many times. The CDR3 DNA reads TGCGCCAGCAGCCAAGGGACAGGCACAGATACGCAGTATTTT. Translation: CASSQGTGTDTQYF. The chain recombines TRBV4-3 with TRBJ2-3; tentative D call: TRBD1 (6 bases). The CDR3 totals 14 residues. Trimming stripped 1 base from V and 1 base from J, with 6 bases between. Germline lookup yields CDR1 LGHNA and CDR2 YSLEER.

This clonotype was found once. A read error may be the cause here, since a much bigger clone is one base away. This chain connects TRBV7-8 to TRBJ1-5, with a possible D match to TRBD1 (6 bases). The CDR3 length is 16 residues. The germline V gene has CDR1 SGHVS and CDR2 FQNEAQ. This chain's CDR3 is CAGSLAYRARNQPQHF. CDR3 DNA sequence: TGTGCCGGCAGCTTAGCGTACAGGGCCAGAAATCAGCCCCAGCATTTT. Variable domain in full (rest from reference TRBV7-8 and TRBJ1-5): GAGVSQSPRYKVAKRGQDVALRCDPISGHVSLFWYQQALGQGPEFLTYFQNEAQLDKSGLPSDRFFAERPEGSVSTLKIQRTQQEDSAVYLCAGSLAYRARNQPQHFGDGTRLSIL.

This clonotype was seen ten or more times. The V and J genes are TRBV19 and TRBJ1-1, with D tentatively TRBD1 (6 bases). CDR3 length: 14 residues. Trimming left V 5 bases short and J 8 bases short, with 18 bases between. Per germline, CDR1 LNHDA and CDR2 SQIVND (reference sequence). CDR3 sequence: CASSLPGQSSEAFF. Here the CDR3 DNA reads TGTGCCAGTAGTCTACCGGGACAATCATCCGAAGCTTTCTTT.

The chain joins TRBV10-3 to TRBJ2-5, with D possibly TRBD2 on 6 matching bases. CDR1 is ENHRY, CDR2 SYGVKD, per germline. CDR3 length equals 15 residues. V was cut by 2 bases and J by 5 bases, with 15 bases left in between. In DNA form, the CDR3 reads TGTGCCATCAGTGAGCGGGAGAGGATGGAGGAGACCCAGTACTTC. Translation gives CAISERERMEETQYF.

V is TRBV2 and J is TRBJ1-1; weak D call: TRBD1 (5 bases). V dropped 5 bases and J dropped 5 bases, with 12 bases sitting between them. The CDR3 runs 13 residues. Germline CDR1 is SNHLY and CDR2 is FYNNEI. CDR3 nucleotide sequence: TGTGCCAGCAGTCCCGGGGGGGGGACTGAAGCTTTCTTT. Amino acids: CASSPGGGTEAFF. Drawing the rest from reference TRBV2 and TRBJ1-1, the complete variable domain is EPEVTQTPSHQVTQMGQEVILRCVPISNHLYFYWYRQILGQKVEFLVSFYNNEISEKSEIFDDQFSVERPDGSNFTLKIRSTKLEDSAMYFCASSPGGGTEAFFGQGTRLTVV.

This clonotype has more than one count but fewer than ten. The genes are TRBV5-1 and TRBJ1-3; 7 nucleotides line up with TRBD1. The V gene end was trimmed by 2 bases and the J gene end by 0 bases; junction bases not matched to a gene: 17. CDR1 is SGHRS and CDR2 is YFSETQ in the germline V gene. The CDR3 totals 20 residues. The CDR3 nucleotides are TGCGCCAGCAGCTTCGCGGACAGGTTCGCTACCAATTTCTCTGGAAACACCATATATTTT. It specifies CASSFADRFATNFSGNTIYF.

A note on this clonotype: One base away lies a much larger clone, so this may be a sequencing read error. The V call is TRBV10-3, the J call TRBJ2-1; possible D gene TRBD2, 6 bases. CDR1 ENHRY and CDR2 SYGVKD come from the germline V gene. This CDR3 comprises 18 residues. The V end lost 3 bases, the J end lost 0 bases, and 18 bases lay between the germline ends. CDR3 sequence reads: CAISDRRRDSISYNEQFF. The CDR3 coding sequence is TGTGCCATCAGTGACAGGCGAAGGGACTCTATCTCCTACAATGAGCAGTTCTTC.

On this clonotype: A much larger clone differs by one base, so this may be a read error. The CDR3 does not close with the conserved phenylalanine or tryptophan, likely indicating a read error. V and J are TRBV20-1 and TRBJ2-5, with 7 bases matching TRBD2. Trimming removed 6 bases from V and 2 bases from J; junction bases left unmatched: 3. Germline V CDR1 and CDR2: DFQATT, SNEGSKA (reference sequence). The CDR3 is made up of 12 amino acids. The CDR3 DNA sequence: TGCAGTGCCCTAGCGGATCAAGAGACCCAGTACTCC. The encoded protein is CSALADQETQYS.

This clonotype has only one observation. The rearrangement joins TRBV19 to TRBJ1-1; D not resolved. The germline gives CDR1 LNHDA, CDR2 SQIVND (reference sequence). The V end lost 5 bases, the J end lost 1 base, and 17 bases lay between the germline ends. There are 16 residues in the CDR3. This CDR3 is CASSPGFTSGNTEAFF. The CDR3 nucleotides are TGTGCCAGTAGTCCCGGTTTCACCTCGGGGAACACTGAAGCTTTCTTT.

In this sample, this clonotype turned up a few times. The J gene is TRBJ1-3, the V gene TRBV6-6; D remains ambiguous. V was trimmed by 0 bases and J by 3 bases, leaving 6 bases between them. In germline, CDR1 is MNHNY, CDR2 SVGAGI (reference sequence). The CDR3 has 14 amino acids. DNA of the CDR3: TGTGCCAGCAGTTACTCTACGGGTGGAAACACCATATATTTT. Its protein is CASSYSTGGNTIYF.

This clonotype appeared a single time. One end of the junction is discordant with germline, which a read error may explain. This chain connects TRBV19 to TRBJ2-3; no clear D. Germline CDR1 LNHDA, CDR2 SQIVND (reference sequence). The CDR3 consists of 15 residues. CDR3 sequence: CASRPLVGSRDTQCF. CDR3 sequence (DNA): TGTGCCAGTAGGCCTCTGGTAGGTAGCCGAGATACGCAGTGTTTT.

This clonotype appeared many times. The chain joins TRBV4-3 to TRBJ2-7; 10 bases agree with TRBD2. The CDR3 extends over 15 amino acids. J lost 2 bases, V lost 1 base, and 2 bases had no gene match. Germline CDR1 is LGHNA and CDR2 is YSLEER. The CDR3 sequence: CASSQGTSGTYEQYF. For the CDR3, the DNA is TGCGCCAGCAGCCAAGGGACTAGCGGAACCTACGAGCAGTACTTC.

This chain links TRBV12-3 or TRBV12-4 with TRBJ1-2; D is possibly TRBD1 (6 bases). The CDR3 loop spans 15 amino acids. The V and J ends lost 4 bases and 5 bases respectively, with 17 bases between them. The CDR3 sequence: CASSSTDRRGYGYTF. The CDR3 coding sequence is TGTGCCAGCAGTTCTACAGACAGGAGGGGTTATGGCTACACCTTC.

Details on this clonotype: Since a much larger clone is just one base distant, this may be a read error. This rearrangement joins TRBV7-9 to TRBJ1-1; D is unresolved. The CDR3 consists of 13 residues. Germline lookup yields CDR1 SEHNR and CDR2 FQNEAQ (reference sequence). The CDR3 DNA follows: TGTGCCGGCAGCCCGGTAGCGGACACTGAAGCTTTCTTT. Translating it yields CAGSPVADTEAFF.

The rearrangement links TRBV7-9 to TRBJ1-1, with D perhaps matching TRBD1 (6 bases). V was pared by 4 bases and J by 11 bases, with 17 bases between. The CDR3 is made up of 13 amino acids. Germline CDR1 is SEHNR and CDR2 is FQNEAQ (reference sequence). The CDR3 reads CASSSPADSKAFF. CDR3 bases: TGTGCCAGCAGCTCACCCGCGGACAGCAAGGCTTTCTTT.

This clonotype is medium-sized in the sample. The V gene is TRBV15, the J gene TRBJ2-7; 10 bases are shared with TRBD2. CDR1 LNHNV and CDR2 YYDKDF come from the germline V gene (reference sequence). Trimming took 0 bases from V and 3 from J; bases not matched to a gene: 5. The CDR3 runs 16 residues. The CDR3 here is CATSRDSTSGIYEQYF. The CDR3 DNA is TGTGCCACCAGCAGAGATAGTACTAGCGGGATCTACGAGCAGTACTTC.

A note on this clonotype: This clone may be a read error of a much larger clone one base away. The rearrangement links TRBV12-3 or TRBV12-4 to TRBJ2-1; 13 nucleotides line up with TRBD2. This CDR3 comprises 15 residues. The CDR3 DNA is TGTGCCAGCAGTTCGACTAGCGGGAGGTACAATGGGCAGTTCTTC. It translates to CASSSTSGRYNGQFF.

V and J are TRBV12-3 or TRBV12-4 and TRBJ2-3; 7 bases match TRBD1. The CDR3 consists of 16 residues. With V trimmed by 2 bases and J by 7 bases, 12 bases remained unmatched. Here the CDR3 reads CASSLTSNPQGHTQYF. The CDR3 coding sequence is TGTGCCAGCAGTTTAACATCCAACCCACAGGGGCATACGCAGTATTTT.

The V gene is TRBV20-1, the J gene TRBJ2-2, with D possibly being TRBD2 (5 bases). This CDR3 is built from 16 residues. Trimming shortened V by 1 base and J by 1 base, and 13 bases separated the two germline ends. Germline CDR1 and CDR2: DFQATT and SNEGSKA (reference sequence). CDR3 region: CSARVVGEGNTGELFF. CDR3 bases: TGCAGTGCTAGAGTCGTGGGTGAGGGGAACACCGGGGAGCTGTTTTTT.

This clonotype came up a few times. The V and J genes are TRBV7-3 and TRBJ2-3; D is uncertain. Germline V gene sequence: CDR1 SGHTA, CDR2 FQGTGA. The CDR3 sequence is 15 residues long. V was clipped by 5 bases and J by 5 bases, with 17 bases between them. DNA of the CDR3: TGTGCCAGCAGCCCCTATCGGGTAGAAGAAGATACGCAGTATTTT. Its protein product is CASSPYRVEEDTQYF.

This clonotype was counted ten times or more. The chain carries TRBV5-6 and TRBJ1-1; D gene unclear. Trimming pared 3 bases from V and 8 bases from J, leaving 14 bases between. Per the germline V gene, CDR1 is SGHDT and CDR2 is YYEEEE. The CDR3 sequence is 13 residues long. The CDR3 loop reads CASSWGGQAEAFF. In nucleotides, the CDR3 is TGTGCCAGCAGCTGGGGAGGGCAGGCCGAAGCTTTCTTT. The entire variable domain, with the rest obtained from reference TRBV5-6 and TRBJ1-1, is as follows: DAGVTQSPTHLIKTRGQQVTLRCSPKSGHDTVSWYQQALGQGPQFIFQYYEEEERQRGNFPDRFSGHQFPNYSSELNVNALLLGDSALYLCASSWGGQAEAFFGQGTRLTVV.

The chain links TRBV6-1 to TRBJ2-7, with 9 bases aligning to TRBD2. V shed 9 bases and J 3 bases; nucleotides not matched to a gene: 9. The CDR3 consists of 14 residues. CDR1 and CDR2 from the germline V gene are MNHNS and SASEGT. Here the CDR3 reads CARGNGAGGYEQYF. CDR3 coding DNA: TGTGCCAGGGGGAATGGAGCGGGGGGCTACGAGCAGTACTTC.

This clonotype was seen ten or more times. The chain employs TRBV19 and TRBJ2-3; D perhaps matches TRBD2 (5 bases). The CDR3 has 16 residues. Germline CDR1 LNHDA, CDR2 SQIVND (reference sequence). The V gene lost 6 bases and the J gene lost 0 bases, with 16 bases spanning the gap. CDR3 in DNA: TGTGCCAGTAGACTCTCCACGGGGATAAGCACAGATACGCAGTATTTT. Encoded protein: CASRLSTGISTDTQYF.